A single sample gave rise to the 23 T cell receptor beta chains below, sequenced in a study of cytomegalovirus exposure and HLA in healthy donors. Both 60 Vbeta primers and 13 Jbeta primers went into the PCR. Sequencing used immunoSEQ multiplex PCR; TCRdb keeps in-frame clones, though not all of them. The data hold about 130,000 clones, with around four fifths observed a single time. What was sequenced was PBMCs. These receptors came from a female donor in good health and CMV-seronegative.

The V gene is TRBV19, the J gene TRBJ2-5, with a tentative D call TRBD1 (6 bases). Germline assignment: CDR1 LNHDA and CDR2 SQIVND (reference sequence). The CDR3 spans 11 residues. DNA for the CDR3: TGTGCGAGTGGGGGCCCGGAGACCCAGTACTTC. Protein: CASGGPETQYF.

This rearrangement joins TRBV14 to TRBJ2-6; D unresolved. This CDR3 region has 14 residues. In germline, CDR1 is SGHDN, CDR2 FVKESK. V lost 4 bases and J lost 2, with 6 bases in between. The CDR3 loop reads CASSRLAGANVLTF. Here the CDR3 DNA reads TGTGCCAGCAGCCGCCTAGCTGGGGCCAACGTCCTGACTTTC.

The chain uses TRBV7-9 and TRBJ1-1; no definite D call. Germline V gene data show CDR1 as SEHNR and CDR2 as FQNEAQ (reference sequence). Trimming left V 5 bases short and J 6 bases short, with 13 bases between. CDR3 length: 13 residues. The DNA for the CDR3 is TGTGCCAGCAGCCTCAATTCTATCCCTGAAGCTTTCTTT. Translation: CASSLNSIPEAFF.

The genes are TRBV7-3 and TRBJ2-3, with a weak D call TRBD2 (7 bases). Germline CDR1 is SGHTA and CDR2 is FQGTGA. This CDR3 region has 16 residues. V was clipped by 5 bases and J by 8 bases, with 23 bases between them. The DNA of the CDR3 is TGTGCCAGCAGCCCCGAGGGGGGGGCGAACGGGGTTACGCAGTATTTT. Protein sequence: CASSPEGGANGVTQYF.

V is TRBV5-1 and J is TRBJ1-5; the D gene is possibly TRBD1 (5 bases). V was shortened by 4 bases and J by 4 bases, with 9 bases between the two germline ends. The CDR3 extends over 13 amino acids. Germline V lookup: CDR1 SGHRS, CDR2 YFSETQ. This chain's CDR3 is CASSPDSNQPQHF. CDR3 bases: TGCGCCAGCAGCCCTGACAGTAATCAGCCCCAGCATTTT. The full variable domain, completed using reference TRBV5-1 and TRBJ1-5, is KAGVTQTPRYLIKTRGQQVTLSCSPISGHRSVSWYQQTPGQGLQFLFEYFSETQRNKGNFPGRFSGRQFSNSRSEMNVSTLELGDSALYLCASSPDSNQPQHFGDGTRLSIL.

The chain carries TRBV19 and TRBJ1-4, with a weak D call TRBD1 (6 bases). Germline-derived CDR1 and CDR2 are LNHDA and SQIVND (reference sequence). Trimming took 5 bases from V and 2 from J, leaving 12 bases between them. The CDR3 is made up of 15 amino acids. The CDR3 is CASSPYRETNEKLFF. CDR3 coding DNA: TGTGCCAGTAGTCCTTACAGGGAGACTAATGAAAAACTGTTTTTT.

In its sample, this clone was seen a few times. The rearrangement joins TRBV28 to TRBJ2-5, with a tentative D call TRBD1 (5 bases). V was clipped by 6 bases and J by 1 base, with 9 bases between them. This CDR3 contains 13 residues. Germline V gene sequence: CDR1 MDHEN, CDR2 SYDVKM. The CDR3 nucleotides are TGTGCCAGCAGGGCAGGGCGCCAAGAGACCCAGTACTTC. Encoded protein: CASRAGRQETQYF.

V and J are TRBV10-3 and TRBJ1-4; D perhaps matches TRBD1 (6 bases). The CDR3 totals 14 residues. Germline values: CDR1 ENHRY, CDR2 SYGVKD. Deletions cut 4 bases from V and 7 bases from J, with 13 bases between. The DNA for the CDR3 is TGTGCCATCAGTGCCCAGGGGCGGAGTGAAAAACTGTTTTTT. Its protein product is CAISAQGRSEKLFF.

The chain links TRBV19 to TRBJ2-7, with 8 bases that match TRBD2. Trimming removed 5 bases from V and 3 bases from J; junction bases left unmatched: 6. From germline, CDR1 is LNHDA and CDR2 SQIVND (reference sequence). This CDR3 has 14 amino acids. CDR3 coding DNA: TGTGCCAGTAGTCCCCCGGGGGGGGGCTACGAGCAGTACTTC. Protein product: CASSPPGGGYEQYF.

This chain uses TRBV5-4 with TRBJ2-5; maybe TRBD1 (6 bases). The DNA end favors TRBJ2-7, so the J call may be wrong. The CDR3 totals 13 residues. Germline V CDR1 and CDR2: SGHNT, YYREEE (reference sequence). The CDR3 here is CASSDGTTYEQYF. Written as DNA, the CDR3 is TGTGCCAGCAGCGATGGGACAACCTACGAGCAGTACTTC.

This chain links TRBV9 with TRBJ2-1; D may be TRBD2 (5 bases). The V gene lost 3 bases and the J gene lost 0 bases, with 10 bases spanning the gap. The length of the CDR3 is 15 residues. Germline CDR1 SGDLS, CDR2 YYNGEE. The CDR3 DNA reads as TGTGCCAGCAGCGCTCTAGCATCCTCCTACAATGAGCAGTTCTTC. Translated: CASSALASSYNEQFF.

The genes are TRBV28 and TRBJ1-2; a possible D gene is TRBD1 (5 bases). Looked up from germline, CDR1 is MDHEN and CDR2 is SYDVKM. The CDR3 has 16 residues. V dropped 3 bases and J dropped 2 bases, with 16 bases sitting between them. The CDR3 DNA sequence: TGTGCCAGCAGTTTCGGGGGTCACCCGACAAACTATGGCTACACCTTC. Translation: CASSFGGHPTNYGYTF.

The chain uses TRBV7-2 and TRBJ2-5; 8 bases match TRBD2. Unmatched junction bases numbered 7, after V lost 3 bases and J lost 1 base. The CDR3 has 16 residues. Germline V gene lookup returns CDR1 SGHTA and CDR2 FQGNSA. The CDR3 DNA follows: TGTGCCAGCAGCTTGGGCCGAGCGGGGGCCCAAGAGACCCAGTACTTC. Amino acids: CASSLGRAGAQETQYF.

The genes are TRBV5-8 and TRBJ1-4, with 10 bases fitting TRBD1. The CDR3 contains 15 residues. Germline CDR1 is SGHTS and CDR2 is YDEGEE. The V segment lost 2 bases and the J segment 5 bases; nucleotides outside the gene matches: 3. This CDR3 is CASSFGGQGNEKLFF. DNA for the CDR3: TGTGCCAGCAGCTTTGGGGGACAGGGGAATGAAAAACTGTTTTTT.

The V and J genes are TRBV4-2 and TRBJ2-7; weak D call: TRBD2 (6 bases). From germline, CDR1 is LGHNA and CDR2 YNFKEQ. V gave up 0 bases and J gave up 3 bases, with 12 bases separating them. The CDR3 is 15 amino acids. As DNA, the CDR3 is TGTGCCAGCAGCCAAGACCCTAGCGCCGGCTACGAGCAGTACTTC. It codes for CASSQDPSAGYEQYF.

V and J are TRBV11-2 and TRBJ1-1; no clear D gene. The CDR3 consists of 15 residues. The V end was cut by 0 bases, the J end by 4 bases, with 12 bases between. Germline assignment: CDR1 SGHAT and CDR2 FQNNGV. The CDR3 DNA follows: TGTGCCAGCAGCTTAGAAGCCCCCCGGGGCACTGAAGCTTTCTTT. This sequence encodes CASSLEAPRGTEAFF.

The V gene is TRBV7-8, the J gene TRBJ2-2; 9 nucleotides match TRBD2. CDR1 SGHVS and CDR2 FQNEAQ come from the germline V gene. Trimming took 1 base from V and 1 from J; bases not matched to a gene: 10. The CDR3 totals 19 residues. CDR3 in amino acids: CASSLEVTSGLENTGELFF. In DNA form, the CDR3 reads TGTGCCAGCAGCTTAGAAGTGACTAGCGGTTTAGAGAACACCGGGGAGCTGTTTTTT. Full variable domain (rest looked up from reference TRBV7-8 and TRBJ2-2): GAGVSQSPRYKVAKRGQDVALRCDPISGHVSLFWYQQALGQGPEFLTYFQNEAQLDKSGLPSDRFFAERPEGSVSTLKIQRTQQEDSAVYLCASSLEVTSGLENTGELFFGEGSRLTVL.

About this clone itself: This sample also contains other DNA sequences that code for the same CDR3. The V call is TRBV7-3, the J call TRBJ2-1, with D possibly TRBD2 on 6 matching bases. The CDR3 runs 15 residues. The V end was cut by 5 bases, the J end by 1 base, with 12 bases between. CDR1 is SGHTA, CDR2 FQGTGA, per germline. The CDR3, as DNA: TGTGCCAGCAGCCTGTTGGCGGGATCCTACAATGAGCAGTTCTTC. Translation: CASSLLAGSYNEQFF.

The chain joins TRBV18 to TRBJ2-2; TRBD1 agrees at 8 bases. This CDR3 is built from 14 residues. Unmatched junction bases numbered 5, after V lost 8 bases and J lost 3 bases. Germline values: CDR1 KGHSH, CDR2 LQKENI. This CDR3 is CASGQGKDTGELFF. DNA of the CDR3: TGTGCCAGCGGACAGGGAAAGGACACCGGGGAGCTGTTTTTT.

This chain uses TRBV6-5 with TRBJ1-2; 9 bases align to TRBD1. Germline V lookup: CDR1 MNHEY, CDR2 SVGAGI. V lost 7 bases, J lost 3 bases, and 9 bases stayed unmatched. CDR3 length equals 15 residues. Here the CDR3 DNA reads TGTGCCAGCACCCCCTCGGGACAGGGCGACTATGGCTACACCTTC. Translated, it gives CASTPSGQGDYGYTF.

The chain links TRBV18 to TRBJ2-3; 9 bases line up with TRBD2. This CDR3 is built from 15 residues. Germline CDR1 KGHSH, CDR2 LQKENI. The J segment lost 3 bases and the V segment lost 0 bases, leaving 1 base of the junction unmatched. In DNA, the CDR3 is TGTGCCAGCTCACCACCCAGCGGGAGGACAGATACGCAGTATTTT. Protein product: CASSPPSGRTDTQYF.

J is TRBJ1-1 and V is TRBV30; D is possibly TRBD1 (6 bases). V lost 2 bases to trimming and J lost 5 bases, with 18 bases between them. In germline, CDR1 is GTSNPN, CDR2 SVGIG (reference sequence). This CDR3 spans 15 amino acids. The CDR3 spells CAWSRDTGSVTEAFF. CDR3 coding DNA: TGTGCCTGGAGTAGGGACACGGGGTCGGTTACTGAAGCTTTCTTT.

The rearrangement links TRBV7-2 to TRBJ2-1, with 7 bases identical to TRBD1. J lost 1 base, V lost 1 base, and 1 base had no gene match. Germline-derived CDR1 and CDR2 are SGHTA and FQGNSA. This CDR3 region has 15 residues. The CDR3, as DNA: TGTGCCAGCAGCTTAGGGACAGGATCCTACAATGAGCAGTTCTTC. Residues: CASSLGTGSYNEQFF.